This is a list of T cell receptor beta chains from one sample in a study of T cell changes during pregnancy in multiple sclerosis. Repertoires were generated with immunoSEQ multiplex PCR, while TCRdb's copy carries only in-frame clones and drops some. Of 32,000 or so clones listed, roughly 89% were seen once; the top ten hold under 12%. The input for sequencing was CD8+ T cells from peripheral blood mononuclear cells, taken in the second trimester of pregnancy. These receptor sequences come from a female donor with multiple sclerosis, enrolled in a pregnancy study. Each CDR3 is given with its conserved first and last residue. The order of the fields is J gene, D gene, clone size, V gene, CDR3 protein, CDR3 DNA. A D gene is named only where the DNA matches it firmly. Where a row states a size, it is once, few, many or the class of an expanded clone; other rows omit it.

>TRBJ1-2|.|.|TRBV7-8
CASGRQGLTSSLGGYTF
TGTGCCAGCGGGCGGCAGGGCCTTACTTCCTCTCTCGGGGGCTACACCTTC
>TRBJ1-2|.|.|TRBV9
CASSVGKGAYGYTF
TGTGCCAGCAGCGTAGGAAAAGGGGCCTATGGCTACACCTTC
>TRBJ1-5|.|.|TRBV7-2
CASSLSQAGGDQPQHF
TGTGCCAGCAGCTTAAGCCAGGCGGGAGGGGATCAGCCCCAGCATTTT
>TRBJ2-7|.|.|TRBV6-6
CASSYGGEPYEQYF
TGTGCCAGCAGTTATGGAGGGGAACCCTACGAGCAGTACTTC
>TRBJ1-2|TRBD1|few|TRBV6-6
CASRGWAGGAEYGYTF
TGTGCCAGCAGGGGGTGGGCAGGGGGCGCTGAATATGGCTACACCTTC
>TRBJ2-7|TRBD2|.|TRBV2
CASEGGSGEQYF
TGTGCCAGCGAGGGCGGGAGTGGCGAGCAGTACTTC
>TRBJ2-7|TRBD1|.|TRBV27
CASSPGQGAYEQYF
TGTGCCAGCAGTCCGGGACAGGGGGCCTACGAGCAGTACTTC
>TRBJ2-1|.|.|TRBV19
CASSLTTVEVYNEQFF
TGTGCCAGTAGTCTGACGACAGTCGAGGTCTACAATGAGCAGTTCTTC
>TRBJ1-1|TRBD1|.|TRBV28
CASGRTGLSNTEAFF
TGTGCCAGCGGGAGGACAGGCCTATCGAACACTGAAGCTTTCTTT
>TRBJ2-5|.|.|TRBV5-1
CASSLEHRQETQYF
TGCGCCAGCAGCTTAGAACACAGACAAGAGACCCAGTACTTC
>TRBJ2-7|.|.|TRBV7-9
CASSLMENTYEQYF
TGTGCCAGCAGCTTAATGGAGAATACCTACGAGCAGTACTTC